This T cell receptor beta chain was sequenced during a study of T cell repertoires in cytomegalovirus infection. This CDR3 has 15 residues. Germline lookup yields CDR1 SGHTA and CDR2 FQGNSA. The V and J ends lost 2 bases and 7 bases respectively, with 14 bases between them. TCRdb used MiXCR to reprocess the reads, holding one entry per CDR3 protein. The sample shows a few hundred thousand distinct CDR3 sequences, nearly 35% of them seen only once. This clonotype occurred many times. Its antigen remains unknown. The material sequenced was cultured PBMCs, taken from culture after CMV antigen stimulation. The chain uses TRBV7-2 and TRBJ1-4, with D perhaps TRBD1 (5 bases). The clonotype comes from a human donor in good health (CMV status not recorded). Some clones in this sample may be carry-over from other donors' samples. DNA of the CDR3: TGTGCCAGCAGCTTATCCCGGGACCATAGTGAAAAACTGTTTTTT. Translating gives CASSLSRDHSEKLFF.